The clone carrying this T cell receptor (beta chain) appeared a few times. Its target is not known. One entry per CDR3 protein results from TCRdb running MiXCR on the 5' RACE reads. The table includes some 490,000 distinct CDR3 sequences, around a sixth detected once. This sample was included in a study of T-cell memory formation after mild COVID-19. The overall study: Across donors, TCR clusters were largely donor specific.

Study results and caveats: Mainly CM and EM harbored the contracting CD4+ clones; mainly EMRA harbored the CD8+ ones. The second-wave clones peaking on day 37 were not confirmed as SARS-CoV-2-specific. Clones contracting over day 15 to 85 were CD4/CD8 balanced, with later expanders leaning CD4+.

J gave up 16 bases and V 1 base, and 6 bases lay outside the gene matches. The V gene's germline CDR1 is DFQATT and CDR2 SNEGSKA (reference sequence). The CDR3 runs 11 residues. The chain combines TRBV20-1 with TRBJ2-1; the match to TRBD1 covers 8 bases. Material: PBMCs or a T cell subset sorted from them (not recorded which). This clonotype was obtained from an adult woman who had mild COVID-19 (a few samples of this study predate the infection). Cell type and time point are not known. As DNA, the CDR3 is TGCAGTGCTAGAGTGGCGGACAGGGTATTCTTC. Its protein product is CSARVADRVFF.